This T cell receptor (beta chain) was recovered during a study of T-cell memory formation after mild COVID-19. The ends lost 5 bases at V and 8 bases at J; junction bases unmatched: 9. The length of the CDR3 is 15 residues. TCRdb re-called the 5' RACE reads with MiXCR, one entry per CDR3 protein. The top ten clones hold 2% to 2.5% of a sample with roughly 240,000 distinct CDR3 sequences, 15% of them seen once. This clonotype was counted between two and nine times. The sample consisted of PBMCs or a T cell subset sorted from them (not recorded which). V usage is TRBV12-3 or TRBV12-4 and J usage is TRBJ1-2, with 12 bases aligning to TRBD1. This TCR derives from an adult woman who had mild COVID-19 (a few samples of this study predate the infection). Cell type and time point are not known. In DNA form, the CDR3 reads TGTGCCAGCAGTCCCCCGGGACAGGGGGCTGGCGGCTACACCTTC. It is translated as CASSPPGQGAGGYTF.